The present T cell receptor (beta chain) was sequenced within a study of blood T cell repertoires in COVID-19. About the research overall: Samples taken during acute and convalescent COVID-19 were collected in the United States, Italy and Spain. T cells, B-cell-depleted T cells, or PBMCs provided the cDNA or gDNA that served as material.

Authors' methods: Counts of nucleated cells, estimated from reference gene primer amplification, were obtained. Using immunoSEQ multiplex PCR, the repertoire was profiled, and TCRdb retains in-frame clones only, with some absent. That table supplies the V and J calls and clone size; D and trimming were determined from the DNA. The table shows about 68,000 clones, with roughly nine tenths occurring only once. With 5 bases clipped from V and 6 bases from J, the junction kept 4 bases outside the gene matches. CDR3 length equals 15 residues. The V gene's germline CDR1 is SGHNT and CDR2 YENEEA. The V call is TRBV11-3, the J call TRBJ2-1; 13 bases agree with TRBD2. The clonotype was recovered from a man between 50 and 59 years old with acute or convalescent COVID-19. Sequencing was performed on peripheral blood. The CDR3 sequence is CASSTGTSGINEQFF. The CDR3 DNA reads TGTGCCAGCAGCACCGGGACTAGCGGGATCAATGAGCAGTTCTTC.